Included here is one T cell receptor beta chain sequence, with context. In the study's own analysis: Cell counts per sample came from amplifying reference gene primers. TCRdb's copy holds only in-frame clones and misses some; the assay was immunoSEQ multiplex PCR. From that table come the V and J calls and clone size; the DNA was used to work out D and trimming. The sample records around 180,000 clones, approximately 83% being singletons. CDR3 size: 15 residues. The V end was cut by 5 bases, the J end by 3 bases, with 13 bases between. Per germline, CDR1 MDHEN and CDR2 SYDVKM. The record originates from a study of blood T cell repertoires in COVID-19. Study details: Samples of COVID-19 (acute and convalescent) were obtained from the United States, Italy and Spain. Sample material is recorded as cDNA or gDNA derived from T cells, B-cell-depleted T cells, or PBMCs.

The clonotype was recovered from a human donor in a cohort sampled during active COVID-19. The gene calls are TRBV28 and TRBJ1-4; D is ambiguous. Source material: peripheral blood. The CDR3: CASSVLGEANEKLFF. The CDR3, as DNA: TGTGCCAGCAGTGTGCTAGGTGAAGCTAATGAAAAACTGTTTTTT.